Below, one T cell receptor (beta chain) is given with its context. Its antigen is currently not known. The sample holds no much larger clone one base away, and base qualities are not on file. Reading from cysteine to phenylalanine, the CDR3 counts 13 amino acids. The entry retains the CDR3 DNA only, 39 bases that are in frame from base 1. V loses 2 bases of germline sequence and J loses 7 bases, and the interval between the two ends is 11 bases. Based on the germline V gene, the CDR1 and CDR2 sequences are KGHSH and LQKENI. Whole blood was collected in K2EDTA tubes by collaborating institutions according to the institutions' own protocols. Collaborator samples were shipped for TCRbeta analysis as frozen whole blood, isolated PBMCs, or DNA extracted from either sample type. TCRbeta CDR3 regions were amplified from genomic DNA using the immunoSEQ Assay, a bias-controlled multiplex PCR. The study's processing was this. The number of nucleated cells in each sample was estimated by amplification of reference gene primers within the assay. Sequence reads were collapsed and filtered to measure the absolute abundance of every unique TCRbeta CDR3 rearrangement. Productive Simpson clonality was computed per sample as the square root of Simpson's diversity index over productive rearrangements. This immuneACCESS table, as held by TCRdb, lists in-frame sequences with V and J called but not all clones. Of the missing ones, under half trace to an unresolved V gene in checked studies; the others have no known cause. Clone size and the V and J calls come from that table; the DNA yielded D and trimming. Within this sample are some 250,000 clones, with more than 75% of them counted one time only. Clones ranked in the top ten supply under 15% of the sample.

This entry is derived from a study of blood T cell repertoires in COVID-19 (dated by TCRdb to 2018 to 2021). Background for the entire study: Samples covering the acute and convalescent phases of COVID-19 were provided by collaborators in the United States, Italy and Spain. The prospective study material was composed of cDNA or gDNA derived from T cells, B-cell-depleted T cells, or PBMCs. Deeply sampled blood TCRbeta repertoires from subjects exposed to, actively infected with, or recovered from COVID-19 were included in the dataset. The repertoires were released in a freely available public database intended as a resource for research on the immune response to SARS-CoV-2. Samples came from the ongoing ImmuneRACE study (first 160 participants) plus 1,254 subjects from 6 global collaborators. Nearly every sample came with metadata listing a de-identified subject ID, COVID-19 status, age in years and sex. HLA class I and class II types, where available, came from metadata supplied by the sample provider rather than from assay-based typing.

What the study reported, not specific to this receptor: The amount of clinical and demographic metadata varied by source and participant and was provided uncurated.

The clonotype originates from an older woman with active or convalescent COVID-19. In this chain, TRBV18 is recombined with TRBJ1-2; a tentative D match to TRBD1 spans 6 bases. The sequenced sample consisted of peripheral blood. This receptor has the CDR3 CASSPGGHIGYTF. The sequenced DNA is TGTGCCAGCTCACCAGGGGGACATATTGGCTACACCTTC.